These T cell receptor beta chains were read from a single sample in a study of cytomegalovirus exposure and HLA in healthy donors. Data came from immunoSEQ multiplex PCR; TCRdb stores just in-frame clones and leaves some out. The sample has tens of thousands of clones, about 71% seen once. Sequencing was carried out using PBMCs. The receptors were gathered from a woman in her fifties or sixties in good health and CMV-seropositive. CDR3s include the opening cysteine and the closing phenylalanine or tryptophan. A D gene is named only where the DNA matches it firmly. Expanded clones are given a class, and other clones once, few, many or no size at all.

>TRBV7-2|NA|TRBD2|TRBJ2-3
TGTGCCAGCAGCTCGACCCGGACTAGCGGGGGGATGGATACGCAGTATTTT
CASSSTRTSGGMDTQYF
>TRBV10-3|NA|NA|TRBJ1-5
TGTGCCATCAAAGGGGAACAGTGGCCCCAGCATTTT
CAIKGEQWPQHF
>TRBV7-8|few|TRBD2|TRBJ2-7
TGTGCCAGCAGCTTAGTAACTAGCGGGAGTAGGGAGCAGTACTTC
CASSLVTSGSREQYF
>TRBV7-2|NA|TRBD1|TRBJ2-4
TGTGCCAGCAGCTCGGGACAGGGCAAAAACATTCAGTACTTC
CASSSGQGKNIQYF
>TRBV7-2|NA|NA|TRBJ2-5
TGTGCCAGCAGCTTAGCCTTTATGTTAGAGACCCAGTACTTC
CASSLAFMLETQYF
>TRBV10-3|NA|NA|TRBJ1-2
TGTGCCATCAGTGCGCTACAGGGAAGTGAGGGCTACACCTTC
CAISALQGSEGYTF
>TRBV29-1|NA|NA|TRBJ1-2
TGCAGCGTTGAAGAAGAGACAGCCTATGGCTACACCTTC
CSVEEETAYGYTF
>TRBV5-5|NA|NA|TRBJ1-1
TGTGCCAGCAGCTTGGGAGTAGGGGGCACTGAAGCTTTCTTT
CASSLGVGGTEAFF
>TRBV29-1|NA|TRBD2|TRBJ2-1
TGCAGCGTTGAGAGGGGACTAGCAGAGCAGTTCTTC
CSVERGLAEQFF
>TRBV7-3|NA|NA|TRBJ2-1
TGTGCCAGCAGCTTTTCTAGCAGCAATGAGCAGTTCTTC
CASSFSSSNEQFF
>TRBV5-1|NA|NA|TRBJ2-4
TGCGCCAGCCCAGGAAAAAACATTCAGTACTTC
CASPGKNIQYF
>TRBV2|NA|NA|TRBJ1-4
TGTGCCAGCAGCCTAGAAAAACTGTTTTTT
CASSLEKLFF
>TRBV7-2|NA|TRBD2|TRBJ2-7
TGTGCCAGCAGCCAAGGACTAGCGGACCTGGTCGAGCAGTACTTC
CASSQGLADLVEQYF
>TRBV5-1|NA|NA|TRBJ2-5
TGCGCCAGCAGCTTGCTACAAGAGACCCAGTACTTC
CASSLLQETQYF
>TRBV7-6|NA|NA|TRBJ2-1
TGTGCCAGCAGCAAGTCGAGTGAGCAGTTCTTC
CASSKSSEQFF
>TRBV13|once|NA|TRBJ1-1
TGTGCCAGCAGCTTAACCGGGAACACTGAAGCTTTCTTT
CASSLTGNTEAFF
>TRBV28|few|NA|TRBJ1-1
TGTGCCAGCAGTTTATCAGGGGTTGCTGAAGCTTTCTTT
CASSLSGVAEAFF
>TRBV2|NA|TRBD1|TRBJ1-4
TGTGCCAGCGGACCACAGGGGAGGAGTGAAAAACTGTTTTTT
CASGPQGRSEKLFF
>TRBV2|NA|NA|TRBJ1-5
TGTGCCAGCAGTGTGGAGCGGGGCAATCAGCCCCAGCATTTT
CASSVERGNQPQHF
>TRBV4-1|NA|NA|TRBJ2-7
TGCGCCAGCAGCCAAGGGTCGGGACTCCAAAGTTACGAGCAGTACTTC
CASSQGSGLQSYEQYF
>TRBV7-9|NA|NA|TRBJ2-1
TGTGCCAGCAGCTCTTTCCCTAGCAGGAGCTCCTACAATGAGCAGTTCTTC
CASSSFPSRSSYNEQFF
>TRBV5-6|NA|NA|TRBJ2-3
TGTGCCAGCAGCTTGAGCAGGCAGGATACGCAGTATTTT
CASSLSRQDTQYF
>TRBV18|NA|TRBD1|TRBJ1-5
TGTGCCAGCTCACCCGAACGACCAGACAGGGTGTATCAGCCCCAGCATTTT
CASSPERPDRVYQPQHF
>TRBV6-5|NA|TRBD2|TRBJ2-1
TGTGCCAGCAGGACCCCGGGGGGGCATTGGAATGAGCAGTTCTTC
CASRTPGGHWNEQFF
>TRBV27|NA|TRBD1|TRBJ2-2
TGTGCCAGCAGCAGGGGACAGGGGGACACCGGGGAGCTGTTTTTT
CASSRGQGDTGELFF
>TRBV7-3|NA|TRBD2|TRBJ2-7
TGTGCCAGCAGCTTAGGGGCGGGAGGGCCTTACGAGCAGTACTTC
CASSLGAGGPYEQYF
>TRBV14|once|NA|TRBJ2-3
TGTGCCAGCAGCCAAGATTCCTACACAGATACGCAGTATTTT
CASSQDSYTDTQYF
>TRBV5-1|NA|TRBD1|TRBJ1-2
TGCGCCAGCAGCTTGGATTCGCGGACAGGGGGTTCCTATGGCTACACCTTC
CASSLDSRTGGSYGYTF
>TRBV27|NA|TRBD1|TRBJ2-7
TGTGCCTGCCCAGGGACAGGACTTCCCTACGAGCAGTACTTC
CACPGTGLPYEQYF
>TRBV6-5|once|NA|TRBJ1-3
TGTGCCAGCAGGGGCCGGCAGGGCGGAGGAAACACCATATATTTT
CASRGRQGGGNTIYF
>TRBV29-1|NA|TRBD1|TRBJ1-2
TGCAGCGTTTTGGGACAGACCTATGGCTACACCTTC
CSVLGQTYGYTF
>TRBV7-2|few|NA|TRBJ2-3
TGTGCCAGCAGCTTCTTAGCTAGCACAGATACGCAGTATTTT
CASSFLASTDTQYF
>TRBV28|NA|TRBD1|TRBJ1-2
TGTGCCAGCAGTTTGGGACAGGTCTATGGCTACACCTTC
CASSLGQVYGYTF
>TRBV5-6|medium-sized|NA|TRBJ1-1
TGTGCCAGCAGCGGGGCGGGGTTAGTCGAAGCTTTCTTT
CASSGAGLVEAFF
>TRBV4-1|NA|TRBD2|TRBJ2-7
TGCGCCAGCAGCCAAGGCATCTCTTCAGCGGGAGTGTCCTACGAGCAGTACTTC
CASSQGISSAGVSYEQYF
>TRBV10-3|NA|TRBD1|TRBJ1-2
TGTGCCATCCAGGGGGCTGACTATGGCTACACCTTC
CAIQGADYGYTF
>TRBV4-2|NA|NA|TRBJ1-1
TGTGCCAGCAGCCAAGATCGGGAGAGGAGGGTTGACACTGAAGCTTTCTTT
CASSQDRERRVDTEAFF
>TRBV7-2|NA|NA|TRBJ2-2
TGTGCCAGCAGCTTAAGGGGGAACACCGGGGAGCTGTTTTTT
CASSLRGNTGELFF
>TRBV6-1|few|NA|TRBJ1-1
TGTGCCAGCAGTGCCGGGGTTAAGGCTGAAGCTTTCTTT
CASSAGVKAEAFF
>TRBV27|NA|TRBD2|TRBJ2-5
TGTGCCAGCAGTTTGGCGGGGGTGTACCAAGAGACCCAGTACTTC
CASSLAGVYQETQYF